These T cell receptor beta chains were read from a single sample in a study of cytomegalovirus exposure and HLA in healthy donors. The method was immunoSEQ multiplex PCR; TCRdb's version includes in-frame clones alone and lacks a portion of them. The repertoire holds about 200,000 clones, with about four fifths as singletons. Sequencing was carried out using PBMCs. These receptors came from a girl aged 5-17 years in good health and CMV-seropositive. The CDR3 runs from the conserved cysteine through the conserved F or W. D genes are given only for firm matches. Clone size is given for some rows only: seen once, a few or many times, or a class if the clone is expanded.

d_call,clone_size,v_call,j_call,cdr3_aa,cdr3_nt
TRBD2,.,TRBV4-3,TRBJ2-3,CASSQFGTSGAADTQYF,TGCGCCAGCAGCCAATTCGGGACTAGCGGGGCCGCAGATACGCAGTATTTT
.,.,TRBV6-1,TRBJ1-2,CASREQRGGREGYTF,TGTGCCAGCAGGGAACAGCGGGGGGGGCGGGAGGGCTACACCTTC
TRBD2,many,TRBV4-2,TRBJ2-7,CASSQDIAGGPDEQYF,TGTGCCAGCAGCCAGGATATAGCGGGGGGGCCGGACGAGCAGTACTTC
.,few,TRBV7-2,TRBJ1-5,CASSSKTGVQPQHF,TGTGCCAGCAGCTCAAAGACAGGAGTCCAGCCCCAGCATTTT
.,.,TRBV5-4,TRBJ2-7,CASSLGGGRVFYEQYF,TGTGCCAGCAGCTTGGGCGGGGGCCGAGTCTTTTACGAGCAGTACTTC
.,few,TRBV19,TRBJ1-5,CASRLGGHSNQPQHF,TGTGCCAGTAGACTCGGGGGGCATAGCAATCAGCCCCAGCATTTT
.,.,TRBV4-3,TRBJ2-6,CASSQDAQISGANVLTF,TGCGCCAGCAGCCAAGATGCCCAGATCTCTGGGGCCAACGTCCTGACTTTC
TRBD1,.,TRBV27,TRBJ1-2,CASSLSLGQAMGYTF,TGTGCCAGCAGTTTATCTCTAGGACAGGCTATGGGGTACACCTTC
.,.,TRBV4-2,TRBJ2-3,CASSQVKGVGADTQYF,TGTGCCAGCAGCCAAGTTAAGGGTGTTGGGGCGGATACGCAGTATTTT
.,.,TRBV11-2,TRBJ1-2,CASRQSGFVYGYTF,TGTGCCAGCAGACAATCAGGGTTCGTCTATGGCTACACCTTC
TRBD2,.,TRBV12-5,TRBJ2-1,CASGLDLAGVYSYNEQFF,TGTGCTAGTGGTTTGGACCTAGCGGGGGTGTATTCCTACAATGAGCAGTTCTTC
.,.,TRBV18,TRBJ1-2,CASSPDRSYGYTF,TGTGCCAGCTCACCAGATAGGAGCTATGGCTACACCTTC
.,.,TRBV29-1,TRBJ1-2,CSARGLDYGYTF,TGCAGCGCCAGGGGTCTCGACTATGGCTACACCTTC
TRBD1,.,TRBV6-4,TRBJ1-2,CASSDGQGAYGYTF,TGTGCCAGCAGTGACGGACAGGGTGCCTATGGCTACACCTTC
.,.,TRBV29-1,TRBJ1-2,CTGEAVREGYTF,TGCACCGGGGAGGCGGTTAGGGAAGGCTACACCTTC
.,.,TRBV18,TRBJ2-5,CASSPPGAGETQYF,TGTGCCAGCTCACCACCGGGGGCTGGAGAGACCCAGTACTTC
.,.,TRBV19,TRBJ2-2,CASSIDGPGQGGSVTGELFF,TGTGCCAGTAGTATAGATGGCCCAGGGCAGGGGGGTTCAGTCACCGGGGAGCTGTTTTTT
.,.,TRBV5-6,TRBJ1-2,CASSTDTGYGYTF,TGTGCCAGCAGCACGGACACCGGCTATGGCTACACCTTC
TRBD1,.,TRBV9,TRBJ1-4,CASSVDRGGEKLFF,TGTGCCAGCAGCGTAGACAGGGGTGGTGAAAAACTGTTTTTT
.,once,TRBV2,TRBJ1-5,CASSPEIQRPQHF,TGTGCCAGCAGCCCCGAGATTCAACGGCCCCAGCATTTT
.,.,TRBV10-3,TRBJ2-7,CAISGGGYEQYF,TGTGCCATCAGTGGCGGAGGGTACGAGCAGTACTTC
.,.,TRBV5-1,TRBJ2-7,CASSNRNSYEQYF,TGCGCCAGCAGTAACAGAAATTCCTACGAGCAGTACTTC
TRBD1,.,TRBV4-1,TRBJ2-7,CASSLYRGSSEQYF,TGCGCCAGCAGCCTCTACAGGGGTTCCAGCGAGCAGTACTTC
.,.,TRBV5-1,TRBJ1-6,CASSLELDRLNSPLHF,TGCGCCAGCAGCTTGGAGCTTGACAGGCTTAATTCACCCCTCCACTTT
TRBD2,.,TRBV27,TRBJ2-7,CASSWTSGPYEQYF,TGTGCCAGCAGCTGGACTAGCGGGCCCTACGAGCAGTACTTC
TRBD2,.,TRBV9,TRBJ2-2,CASSLGLAGATNTGELFF,TGTGCCAGCAGCCTGGGACTAGCGGGGGCCACGAACACCGGGGAGCTGTTTTTT
.,.,TRBV11-3,TRBJ2-3,CASSLVGGGTDTQYF,TGTGCCAGCAGCTTAGTGGGAGGGGGAACAGATACGCAGTATTTT
TRBD2,.,TRBV5-1,TRBJ2-3,CASSRGEGTDTQYF,TGCGCCAGCAGCCGGGGGGAGGGCACAGATACGCAGTATTTT
.,.,TRBV7-2,TRBJ2-1,CASSLEATTGDEQFF,TGTGCCAGCAGCTTAGAGGCGACCACCGGGGATGAGCAGTTCTTC
.,.,TRBV15,TRBJ1-1,CATSREQGRNTEAFF,TGTGCCACCAGCAGAGAACAGGGCCGGAACACTGAAGCTTTCTTT
.,.,TRBV9,TRBJ2-2,CASSVVPTGELFF,TGTGCCAGCAGCGTAGTCCCGACTGGGGAGCTGTTTTTT
TRBD1,.,TRBV6-1,TRBJ1-1,CASRGTAMNTEAFF,TGTGCCAGCAGGGGGACAGCGATGAACACTGAAGCTTTCTTT
TRBD1,.,TRBV5-4,TRBJ2-7,CASSFGDRVREQYF,TGTGCCAGCAGCTTTGGGGACAGGGTTCGCGAGCAGTACTTC
TRBD2,.,TRBV7-2,TRBJ2-4,CASSLELAGMNIQYF,TGTGCCAGCAGCTTGGAGCTAGCGGGGATGAACATTCAGTACTTC
.,.,TRBV12-5,TRBJ2-1,CASCAGRKSEQFF,TGTGCTAGTTGTGCGGGGCGAAAGAGTGAGCAGTTCTTC
.,.,TRBV7-2,TRBJ2-7,CASSGGDTYEQYF,TGTGCCAGCAGCGGGGGGGACACCTACGAGCAGTACTTC
TRBD1,once,TRBV5-8,TRBJ1-2,CASSFLGQGSGYTF,TGTGCCAGCAGCTTTTTAGGACAGGGGTCTGGCTACACCTTC
.,.,TRBV7-2,TRBJ2-7,CASSLLLSGRLSSYEQYF,TGTGCCAGCAGCTTATTACTAAGCGGACGACTGAGCTCCTACGAGCAGTACTTC
TRBD2,few,TRBV9,TRBJ2-1,CASTTGDSGEQFF,TGTGCCAGCACCACCGGAGATAGCGGGGAGCAGTTCTTC
TRBD2,.,TRBV6-1,TRBJ2-7,CASSVLAGGSLEQYF,TGTGCCAGCAGTGTTCTAGCGGGGGGGTCCCTCGAGCAGTACTTC
.,.,TRBV6-1,TRBJ2-6,CASSEAPSWRTVGAGANVLTF,TGTGCCAGCAGTGAAGCACCTTCGTGGAGAACCGTAGGCGCTGGGGCCAACGTCCTGACTTTC
TRBD2,.,TRBV4-1,TRBJ2-7,CASSQAISGGYYEQYF,TGCGCCAGCAGCCAAGCCATTAGCGGGGGGTATTACGAGCAGTACTTC
TRBD2,.,TRBV9,TRBJ2-2,CASSVFSGNAGELFF,TGTGCCAGCAGCGTTTTTAGCGGGAACGCCGGGGAGCTGTTTTTT
TRBD1,.,TRBV11-2,TRBJ2-2,CASSANRGRTGELFF,TGTGCCAGCAGCGCAAACAGGGGGCGGACCGGGGAGCTGTTTTTT
.,.,TRBV2,TRBJ2-5,CASSRGAETQYF,TGTGCCAGCAGCAGGGGGGCAGAGACCCAGTACTTC
TRBD1,.,TRBV19,TRBJ1-5,CASSPVGQAYQPQHF,TGTGCCAGTAGCCCGGTAGGACAGGCGTATCAGCCCCAGCATTTT
.,.,TRBV7-9,TRBJ1-3,CASSLVAGSGTIYF,TGTGCCAGCAGCTTAGTTGCAGGGTCGGGCACCATATATTTT
.,.,TRBV19,TRBJ1-5,CASRQGNQPQHF,TGTGCCAGCAGACAGGGCAATCAGCCCCAGCATTTT